The 22 T cell receptor beta chains below come from one sample, sequenced in a study of Ad26.COV2.S vaccination and SARS-CoV-2 variants. Some clones are missing from TCRdb's copy, which holds only in-frame ones; the method was immunoSEQ multiplex PCR. The sample consists of about 680,000 clones, roughly 90% of them appearing once. Treatment: some 19 received Ad26.COV2.S at low or high dose, single or two shots; 5 received placebo; per-sample allocation not given. The samples date from day 63 after the first vaccine or placebo injection. The material was peripheral blood, obtained in a trial of Ad26.COV2.S vaccine versus placebo. The origin of the receptors is a person between 18 and 65 years old who received the Ad26.COV2.S COVID-19 vaccine or a placebo.

This chain links TRBV29-1 with TRBJ2-1; D is uncertain. CDR1 SQVTM and CDR2 ANQGSEA come from the germline V gene. The CDR3 is 15 residues long. The germline V and J ends were trimmed by 6 bases and 0 bases, with 15 bases remaining between them. The CDR3 region is CSVAVGSGSYNEQFF. As DNA, the CDR3 is TGCAGCGTGGCGGTGGGGTCTGGCTCCTACAATGAGCAGTTCTTC.

V is TRBV11-2 and J is TRBJ2-3; D possibly corresponds to TRBD1 (6 bases). Germline CDR1 is SGHAT and CDR2 is FQNNGV. V gave up 0 bases and J gave up 3 bases, with 13 bases separating them. This CDR3 comprises 16 residues. CDR3 sequence (DNA): TGTGCCAGCAGCTTAGATACTGGGGGCAGGACAGATACGCAGTATTTT. This codes for CASSLDTGGRTDTQYF.

V usage is TRBV24-1 and J usage is TRBJ2-1, with TRBD2 matching over 10 bases. Trimming removed 4 bases from V and 8 bases from J; junction bases left unmatched: 10. This CDR3 is 16 amino acids long. Germline V gives CDR1 KGHDR, CDR2 SFDVKD. Written as DNA, the CDR3 is TGTGCCACCAGTGAAAGGAGGCCTAGCGGGAGCGATGAGCAGTTCTTC. Translated: CATSERRPSGSDEQFF.

This sequence joins TRBV10-3 and TRBJ1-4; D might be TRBD1 (5 bases). The CDR3 sequence is 14 residues long. Between the trimmed V and J ends, which lost 6 bases and 8 bases, there was a span of 16 bases. The germline gives CDR1 ENHRY, CDR2 SYGVKD. The CDR3 loop reads CAIRAGTFGEKLFF. Here the CDR3 DNA reads TGTGCCATCAGGGCGGGGACCTTCGGGGAAAAACTGTTTTTT.

V gene TRBV4-2 combines with J gene TRBJ2-7; D is possibly TRBD2 (6 bases). Per the germline V gene, CDR1 is LGHNA and CDR2 is YNFKEQ. CDR3 size: 17 residues. The germline V and J ends were trimmed by 0 bases and 9 bases, with 24 bases remaining between them. The CDR3: CASSQDRGAGGTSGQYF. The CDR3 DNA is TGTGCCAGCAGCCAAGACCGGGGAGCGGGTGGGACCTCGGGGCAGTACTTC.

CDR3 DNA sequence: TGTGCCAGCAGTTACACTACGGAAACCGAGCAGTACTTC. Translated: CASSYTTETEQYF. The chain recombines TRBV6-2 or TRBV6-3 with TRBJ2-7; D ambiguous. The CDR3 loop spans 13 amino acids. Germline V lookup: CDR1 MNHEY, CDR2 SVGEGT. V was trimmed by 2 bases and J by 6 bases, leaving 11 bases between them.

As for this clone: Other DNA variants within this sample encode the same CDR3. V is TRBV30 and J is TRBJ1-5; D is undetermined. Trimming took 0 bases from V and 1 from J, leaving 4 bases between them. The CDR3 extends over 13 amino acids. The germline V gene encodes CDR1 GTSNPN and CDR2 SVGIG (reference sequence). The chain's CDR3 is CAWSVSSNQPQHF. In DNA form, the CDR3 reads TGTGCCTGGAGTGTGTCCAGCAATCAGCCCCAGCATTTT.

This clone appeared a single time. The chain couples TRBV6-5 to TRBJ2-7, with D possibly matching TRBD1 (5 bases). Trimming stripped 8 bases from V and 5 bases from J, with 7 bases between. Germline V gives CDR1 MNHEY, CDR2 SVGAGI. The CDR3 runs to 10 residues. The CDR3 reads CASRRDEQYF. CDR3 nucleotides: TGTGCCAGCCGCAGGGACGAGCAGTACTTC.

The chain uses TRBV24-1 and TRBJ2-7, with 9 bases identical to TRBD1. V shed 10 bases and J 5 bases; nucleotides not matched to a gene: 8. The CDR3 is made up of 13 amino acids. From germline, CDR1 is KGHDR and CDR2 SFDVKD. The CDR3 reads CATAGQGIHEQYF. CDR3 DNA sequence: TGTGCCACTGCGGGACAGGGTATCCACGAGCAGTACTTC.

The rearrangement uses TRBV19 and TRBJ1-4, with D possibly being TRBD1 (5 bases). The germline V gene has CDR1 LNHDA and CDR2 SQIVND (reference sequence). The length of the CDR3 is 14 residues. Trimming pared 8 bases from V and 6 bases from J, leaving 16 bases between. The CDR3 coding sequence is TGTGCCAGTCAAAGGGGCGCAAACTATGAAAAACTGTTTTTT. Translating it yields CASQRGANYEKLFF.

This chain connects TRBV9 to TRBJ2-1; D might be TRBD1 (5 bases). Germline CDR1 and CDR2: SGDLS and YYNGEE. V was pared by 4 bases and J by 15 bases, with 23 bases between. The CDR3 contains 14 residues. The CDR3 loop reads CASSTTGTGPPVFF. CDR3 in DNA: TGTGCCAGCAGCACAACCGGCACAGGACCTCCCGTGTTCTTC.

This clone has at least ten counts. The J gene is TRBJ1-5, the V gene TRBV30, with D tentatively TRBD1 (6 bases). CDR1 and CDR2 (germline): GTSNPN, SVGIG (reference sequence). The CDR3 loop spans 14 amino acids. Trimming removed 2 bases at V and 3 bases at J, with 11 bases between. Written as DNA, the CDR3 is TGTGCCTGGAGTCTCGGACAGTACAATCAGCCCCAGCATTTT. Residues: CAWSLGQYNQPQHF.

The genes are TRBV25-1 and TRBJ2-7, with D possibly TRBD1 on 5 matching bases. V was trimmed by 3 bases and J by 6 bases, leaving 15 bases between them. There are 14 residues in the CDR3. Germline loops: CDR1 MGHDK, CDR2 SYGVNS. CDR3 protein: CASSEVGYRGEQYF. Here the CDR3 DNA reads TGTGCCAGCAGTGAGGTCGGGTATAGGGGCGAGCAGTACTTC.

This chain connects TRBV2 to TRBJ2-3; a weak D match, TRBD1 (5 bases). CDR3 size: 12 residues. V lost 11 bases to trimming and J lost 2 bases, with 11 bases between them. Germline V gene data show CDR1 as SNHLY and CDR2 as FYNNEI. CDR3 amino acids: CAVGQNTDTQYF. The DNA of the CDR3 is TGTGCCGTCGGACAAAACACAGATACGCAGTATTTT.

This clone was seen just once. The chain uses TRBV18 and TRBJ2-6, with D possibly matching TRBD1 (5 bases). This CDR3 comprises 15 residues. Looked up from germline, CDR1 is KGHSH and CDR2 is LQKENI. Trimming cost V 5 bases and J 3 bases, with 11 bases left between them. The CDR3, as DNA: TGTGCCAGCTCATCCCAGGGTGATGGGGCCAACGTCCTGACTTTC. Amino acid sequence: CASSSQGDGANVLTF.

This rearrangement joins TRBV18 to TRBJ2-2; 9 bases line up with TRBD1. Looked up from germline, CDR1 is KGHSH and CDR2 is LQKENI. The CDR3 is made up of 19 amino acids. With V trimmed by 2 bases and J by 4 bases, 14 bases remained unmatched. The CDR3 is CASSPGTGSQTPFTGELFF. CDR3 coding DNA: TGTGCCAGCTCACCAGGGACAGGGTCCCAAACGCCATTCACCGGGGAGCTGTTTTTT.

This chain joins TRBV10-3 and TRBJ2-7; possibly TRBD1 for D (6 bases). This CDR3 has 13 amino acids. Trimming cost V 3 bases and J 3 bases, with 9 bases left between them. CDR1 and CDR2 (germline): ENHRY, SYGVKD. CDR3 nucleotide sequence: TGTGCCATCAGTGACACACAGGGCTACGAGCAGTACTTC. Translated, it gives CAISDTQGYEQYF.

The chain couples TRBV3-1 (or the pseudogene TRBV3-2) to TRBJ2-1; unclear D gene. CDR1 and CDR2 (germline): LGHDT, YNNKEL (reference sequence). CDR3 size: 14 residues. Trimming stripped 1 base from V and 6 bases from J, with 10 bases between. The DNA of the CDR3 is TGTGCCAGCAGCCAAGCCCTAGTCCCCAATGAGCAGTTCTTC. Amino acids: CASSQALVPNEQFF.

This chain joins TRBV6-5 and TRBJ2-1; 9 bases are a match to TRBD2. The CDR3 is 16 amino acids. CDR1 is MNHEY and CDR2 is SVGAGI in the germline V gene. V lost 0 bases and J lost 7; bases outside the gene matches: 7. The CDR3 coding sequence is TGTGCCAGCAGTTACTCGAGCGCGGGAGGGCCTAATGAGCAGTTCTTC. It codes for CASSYSSAGGPNEQFF.

On this clone: Other DNA sequences within the sample encode an identical CDR3. V usage is TRBV5-1 and J usage is TRBJ2-6; the D is unclear. The V and J ends lost 1 base and 0 bases respectively, with 5 bases between them. This CDR3 is 15 amino acids long. CDR1 is SGHRS and CDR2 is YFSETQ in the germline V gene. DNA of the CDR3: TGCGCCAGCAGCTTGTTGGGCTCTGGGGCCAACGTCCTGACTTTC. Translated, it gives CASSLLGSGANVLTF.

The chain carries TRBV5-4 and TRBJ1-5; weak D call: TRBD1 (5 bases). The CDR3 is made up of 14 amino acids. V lost 3 bases to trimming and J lost 3 bases, with 10 bases between them. From germline, CDR1 is SGHNT and CDR2 YYREEE (reference sequence). CDR3 in DNA: TGTGCCAGCAGCTACCAGGGAGTCAATCAGCCCCAGCATTTT. Translated: CASSYQGVNQPQHF.

This chain joins TRBV27 and TRBJ1-6, with TRBD1 matching over 7 bases. The V gene's germline CDR1 is MNHEY and CDR2 SMNVEV (reference sequence). V trimming: 6 bases; J trimming: 5 bases; junction bases outside the gene matches: 4. The CDR3 extends over 14 amino acids. CDR3 in amino acids: CASSGQEDNSPLHF. In nucleotides, the CDR3 is TGTGCCAGCAGCGGACAGGAAGATAATTCACCCCTCCACTTT.